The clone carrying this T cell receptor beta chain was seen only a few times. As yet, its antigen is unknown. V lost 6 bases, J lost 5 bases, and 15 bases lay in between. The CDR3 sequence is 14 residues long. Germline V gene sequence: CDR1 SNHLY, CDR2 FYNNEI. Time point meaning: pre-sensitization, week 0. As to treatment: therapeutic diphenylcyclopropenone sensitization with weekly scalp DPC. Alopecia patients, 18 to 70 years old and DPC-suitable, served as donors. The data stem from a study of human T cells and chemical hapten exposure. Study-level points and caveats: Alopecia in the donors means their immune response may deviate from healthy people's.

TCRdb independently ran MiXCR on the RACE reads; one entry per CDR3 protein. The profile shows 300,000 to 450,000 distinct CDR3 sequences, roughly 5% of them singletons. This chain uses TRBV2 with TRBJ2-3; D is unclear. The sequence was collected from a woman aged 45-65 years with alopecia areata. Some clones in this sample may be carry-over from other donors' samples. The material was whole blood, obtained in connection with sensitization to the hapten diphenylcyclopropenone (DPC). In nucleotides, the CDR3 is TGTGCCAGCAGCCAAAGGGCGGAGTTAGATACGCAGTATTTT. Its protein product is CASSQRAELDTQYF.